The source of this TCR beta chain is a study of post-analysis software for immune sequencing data (dated by TCRdb to about 2015). Concerning the study at large: Disease courses on record covered relapsing-remitting, secondary progressive and progressive-relapsing multiple sclerosis, though some patients had no subtype annotation. The multiple sclerosis patient repertoires were compared with 11 previously published healthy control repertoires from donors aged about 6 to 28 years. A subset of samples was prepared in parallel using single-end sample barcoding, then pooled and co-amplified after Illumina adapter ligation. Overall study results and their limits: The multiple sclerosis patient group was slightly younger than the control group. When samples were clustered directly using the F measure, samples prepared in the same batch co-clustered strongly, which prompted a batch-effect correction. Compared with controls, multiple sclerosis patients had significantly lower normalized Chao1 diversity, a finding suggesting substantial peripheral T-cell clonal expansion. Patients showed significantly higher frequencies than controls for a handful of TRBV segments, among them TRBV5-6, TRBV5-1 and TRBV20-1.

Comment on this clonotype: This receptor's antigen is unknown. Base qualities are not recorded, but no much larger clone differs from it by a single base.

In the germline V gene, CDR1 corresponds to MGHRA and CDR2 to YSYEKL. From cysteine to phenylalanine, the CDR3 is 15 amino acids long. CDR3 DNA is the only sequence kept; it has 45 bases, read in frame from the first base. Trimming costs V 0 bases and J 5 bases, and their ends lie 13 bases apart. Receptor libraries were prepared by PCR. The run used an Illumina HiSeq 2500. Unique molecular identifiers were incorporated into TCR beta cDNA libraries to reduce PCR and sequencing biases. Every 1 to 10 million input T cells yielded approximately 500,000 cDNA molecules, meaning each molecule approximated one T cell. Patient libraries were prepared and sequenced with the same protocol used for the earlier healthy control dataset. Samples belonging to the same batch were prepared together, multiplexed and sequenced on a shared HiSeq lane. Per the source publication's procedure: Raw barcoded reads were processed with MIGEC, and single-read molecular identifier groups were discarded before consensus assembly and CDR3 extraction. VDJtools was used for post-analysis of the clonotype tables, with diversity normalized by down-sampling every dataset to the smallest sample size. Repertoire overlap clustering matched CDR3 amino acid but not nucleotide sequences to correct batch-related cross-sample contamination. TCRdb trimmed the raw reads at Q25, called clones with MiXCR and kept productive beta chains. Entries that share a CDR3 protein sequence are merged under the most common genes and DNA. None of the V and J calls come from the authors' own analysis; TCRdb made them. The sample table shows roughly 800,000 distinct CDR3 sequences, and just over 45% are seen once. Jointly, the top ten make up roughly 5% of the sample.

To demonstrate the VDJtools post-analysis software, the study profiled TCR beta repertoires from the peripheral blood of 10 to 15 young patients with multiple sclerosis. Multiple sclerosis patients were children and adolescents aged about 6 to 16 years. The clonotype originates from a girl between 5 and 17 years old with multiple sclerosis. Sample: blood. The chain employs TRBV4-1 and TRBJ1-2, and TRBD1 may be the D gene, going by 5 matching bases. The CDR3 region reads CASSQETVGFYGYTF. Here is the DNA: TGCGCCAGCAGCCAAGAGACAGTTGGCTTTTATGGCTACACCTTC.